The 6 T cell receptor beta chains below come from one sample, sequenced in a study of blood T cell repertoires in COVID-19. TCRdb's copy holds only in-frame clones and misses some; the assay was immunoSEQ multiplex PCR. This table holds approximately 330,000 clones, roughly 90% found once. The specimen was peripheral blood. The receptors derive from a woman aged 50 to 60 with active or convalescent COVID-19.

The chain has TRBV5-8 and TRBJ1-3, with D possibly matching TRBD1 (6 bases). V lost 0 bases and J 2 bases, leaving 9 bases between the germline ends. CDR1 is SGHTS and CDR2 is YDEGEE in the germline V gene. The CDR3 consists of 15 residues. The chain's CDR3 is CASSLGQVPGNTIYF. The CDR3 DNA sequence: TGTGCCAGCAGCTTGGGACAGGTCCCTGGAAACACCATATATTTT.

The genes are TRBV9 and TRBJ1-1, with D maybe TRBD1 (6 bases). This CDR3 comprises 14 residues. From germline, CDR1 is SGDLS and CDR2 YYNGEE. V was pared by 3 bases and J by 2 bases, with 11 bases between. The CDR3 loop reads CASSEEDSNTEAFF. In DNA form, the CDR3 reads TGTGCCAGCAGCGAGGAGGACAGTAACACTGAAGCTTTCTTT.

The V call is TRBV18, the J call TRBJ2-2, with D possibly TRBD2 on 5 matching bases. Germline CDR1 reads KGHSH; CDR2 reads LQKENI. The V end was cut by 2 bases, the J end by 4 bases, with 11 bases between. The CDR3 consists of 15 residues. CDR3 protein: CASSPMGVGTGELFF. The DNA of the CDR3 is TGTGCCAGCTCACCAATGGGAGTAGGCACCGGGGAGCTGTTTTTT.

The chain carries TRBV27 and TRBJ2-7; maybe TRBD1 (6 bases). The germline gives CDR1 MNHEY, CDR2 SMNVEV (reference sequence). V was cut by 11 bases and J by 0 bases, with 17 bases left in between. This CDR3 has 14 residues. The CDR3 DNA sequence: TGTGCCTCCAAGGGGCGACAGGACTCCTACGAGCAGTACTTC. It yields the protein CASKGRQDSYEQYF.

The rearrangement uses TRBV2 and TRBJ2-1; D gene unclear. V was cut by 5 bases and J by 10 bases, with 15 bases left in between. Germline loops: CDR1 SNHLY, CDR2 FYNNEI. The CDR3 covers 13 residues. CDR3 DNA: TGTGCCAGCAGTCCGCTTAGCTCGCGAGAGCAGTTCTTC. It yields the protein CASSPLSSREQFF.

The chain carries TRBV28 and TRBJ1-1; D ambiguous. V lost 5 bases, J lost 3 bases, and 10 bases lay in between. The germline CDR1 and CDR2 sequences are MDHEN and SYDVKM. CDR3 size: 13 residues. The CDR3 sequence: CASSERRDTEAFF. DNA for the CDR3: TGTGCCAGCAGTGAAAGGAGGGACACTGAAGCTTTCTTT.